This TCR beta chain was captured in a study of regulatory T cells in long-lasting Graves disease (dated by TCRdb to the early 2020s). At the level of the whole study: Antithyroid drugs had been taken for less than 3 months by newly diagnosed Graves' disease patients. This study used TCR sequencing and RNA sequencing of peripheral blood to compare persistent Graves' disease patients against newly diagnosed Graves' disease patients. TCR sequencing covered roughly 13 persistent and around 20 newly diagnosed Graves' disease patients, 33 samples in total. The study was registered as a clinical trial and conducted in China. Points the paper makes about the study in general: A larger number of public clonotypes was shared among persistent patients (about 2,700) than among newly diagnosed patients (around 890). Compared with newly diagnosed patients, persistent Graves' disease patients had lower TCR Shannon entropy and fewer highly expanded clones, which suggests clonal expansion. Because the primary lesion, thyroid tissue, could not be accessed, the study looked at peripheral blood alone. The authors noted that the small sample size was a limitation that may lower accuracy. Only the TCR beta chain was sequenced and analyzed. Persistent disease showed preferential use of TRBV28, TRBJ1-2 and TRBJ2-5, whereas newly diagnosed disease favored TRBV20-1 and TRBJ2-1.

The CDR3, from cysteine to phenylalanine, totals 19 residues. The retained sequence is limited to the CDR3, 57 bases, with the frame set at the first base. V is pruned by 2 bases and J by 1 base, leaving 13 bases of the junction without a gene match. Reading the germline V gene (reference sequence) gives CDR1 MNHEY and CDR2 SMNVEV. The protocol used for the library was multiplex PCR. TCRdb lists the instrument as Illumina HiSeq 4000. TCR beta libraries were built with iRepertoire HTBI primers and Arm-PCR amplification of CDR3 regions. Before sequencing, the PCR products underwent gel purification. The original pipeline was this. Across samples, fewer than 70 TRBV and around 15 TRBJ segments were identified and used for gene usage analysis of CDR3 amino acid clonotypes. Filtered high-quality paired reads were merged into contigs using COPE and FqMerger. BLAST was used to align contigs to IMGT TRBV, TRBD and TRBJ reference genes, and CDR3 was defined according to IMGT. Any clonotype with a frequency above 0.1% was classified as a highly expanded clone. Shannon entropy served as the measure of repertoire diversity, while the Gini coefficient captured V-J evenness. A clonotype was considered public if more than one individual shared it. TCRdb reprocessed the public reads (quality trimming at Q25 with fastp, clone calling with MiXCR) and kept in-frame beta chains. Rows with one shared CDR3 protein collapse into an entry with the most common genes and DNA. These V and J calls rely on TCRdb rather than the paper's analysis. Within this sample are 360,000 or so distinct CDR3 sequences, with roughly 16% of them counted one time only. The ten top clones hold 20% to 25% of the sample.

The time point label here, explained by the study, means: newly diagnosed GD, antithyroid drugs for less than 3 months. RNA was extracted from PBMCs in TRIzol for both TCR sequencing and RNA sequencing. The diagnosis of Graves' disease was made according to American Thyroid Association guidelines. Patients were recruited from an endocrinology department in Xi'an, China. From each patient, around 9 milliliters of peripheral blood was collected into an EDTA anticoagulant tube. Ficoll Paque Plus density gradient separation was used to isolate PBMCs, and no additional T cell sorting was done. An Agilent 2100 Bioanalyzer and agarose gel were used to check RNA quality, and a NanoDrop 2000 was used to measure RNA concentration. This clonotype was counted many times. Its antigen specificity is not known. It has no much larger one-base neighbor in the sample; base qualities were not kept. The sample was also reused in another study, on T cells in Graves' hyperthyroidism and ophthalmopathy. Looking at the second paper: Graves' hyperthyroidism was defined as stable when no progression to ophthalmopathy occurred over 18 months of follow-up. Hyperthyroidism patients were newly diagnosed, with disease duration under 2 months, and aged 18 to 65 years. Exclusion was applied to patients with uncontrolled infections, other autoimmune diseases, pregnancy or lactation. Diagnoses were established on the basis of clinical symptoms, serum thyroxine and TRAb, thyroid ultrasound, and orbital computed tomography. The first round of RT-PCR for the TCR CDR3 was performed with the HTBI primer set and the Qiagen OneStep RT-PCR kit. Most expanded thyroid clonotypes (frequency above 0.001) were also detected in blood, a finding suggesting that blood repertoires may reflect thyroid immune responses. A 13 V-J signature model separated ophthalmopathy from stable hyperthyroidism, with approximately 87% sensitivity and 81% to 82% specificity in cross-validation and 80%/75% in testing. In validation, the model predicted progression to ophthalmopathy a median of about 6.5 months before onset, with approximately 71% sensitivity and about 72% specificity. A discovery cohort of about 95 patients, about 40 with Graves' ophthalmopathy and approximately 57 with stable Graves' hyperthyroidism, was used to find distinguishing TCR V-J signatures. Prospective prediction of ophthalmopathy was tested in an independent validation cohort consisting of about 19 hyperthyroidism patients and over 15 patients who later progressed to ophthalmopathy. For training and testing, the 100 patients in the discovery cohort were randomly divided in a 7:3 ratio. In about 6 Graves' hyperthyroidism patients, the study also compared T-cell repertoires from thyroid tissue with T-cell repertoires from blood. After blood sampling, hyperthyroidism patients were treated with methimazole at a starting dose of 30 mg daily, and ophthalmopathy patients were treated with high-dose intravenous methylprednisolone. A second multiplex PCR round built the libraries, followed by size selection and purification. Libraries were sequenced paired-end with 100 bp reads on an Illumina HiSeq2000. SOAPnuke was used to process the raw data, removing reads that contained adapters or uncalled bases, had a mean Phred below 15, or lacked an exact match to the constant primer or identifier. COPE v1.2.5 was used to merge high-quality paired reads, and clonotypes were defined as unique nucleotide sequences. Clonotypes were aligned to IMGT TRBV, TRBD and TRBJ reference segments using MiTCR v1.1. Only V-J combinations with frequency above 0.0001, covering 99% to 99.2% of repertoires, were analysed. A TCS score was defined as the ratio of F50 (clonal expansion) to E x V (chaos), with BLOSUM62-based TCRdist applied between CDR3 peptides within each V-J. Welch's t-statistics and random forest reduced roughly 500 V-J features to about 12, which were used in a naive Bayes classifier (R e1071). Sample size was not statistically predetermined, and investigators were not blinded to group allocation. The paper describes TCR Vbeta CDR3 sequencing of about 140 peripheral blood samples, made up of 43 ophthalmopathy patients, 70 to 75 hyperthyroidism patients and 17 progressor patients.

The sample consisted of peripheral blood mononuclear cells (PBMCs), taken at new diagnosis, from a patient treated with antithyroid drugs. The source is a woman between 18 and 29 years old with Graves disease. Donor details come from another sample of the same person, matched by shared clones. Recombination connected TRBV27 to TRBJ2-3; 9 bases in between match TRBD2. The CDR3 reads as follows: CASSLTNQRTSEGTDTQYF. The DNA reads TGTGCCAGCAGTTTAACGAACCAGCGGACTAGCGAAGGCACAGATACGCAGTATTTT.